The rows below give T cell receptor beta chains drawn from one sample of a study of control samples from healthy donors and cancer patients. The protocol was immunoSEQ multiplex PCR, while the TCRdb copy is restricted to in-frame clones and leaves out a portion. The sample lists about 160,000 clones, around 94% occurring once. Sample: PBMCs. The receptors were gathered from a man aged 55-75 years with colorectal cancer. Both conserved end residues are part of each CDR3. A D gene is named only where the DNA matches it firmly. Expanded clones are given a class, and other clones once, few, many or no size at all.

CDR3 DNA: TGTGCCAGCAGCCAAGATAGGGTCAGATCCTACGAGCAGTACTTC
CDR3 protein: CASSQDRVRSYEQYF
V gene: TRBV3-1/TRBV3-2
J gene: TRBJ2-7
D gene: NA
clone size: NA

CDR3 DNA: TGTGCCAGCAGGGGACGCGGAGGCTACACCTTC
CDR3 protein: CASRGRGGYTF
V gene: TRBV28
J gene: TRBJ1-2
D gene: NA
clone size: NA

CDR3 DNA: TGTGCCTGGAGTCCCTCCGACAGCCAAAATTCACCCCTCCACTTT
CDR3 protein: CAWSPSDSQNSPLHF
V gene: TRBV30
J gene: TRBJ1-6
D gene: NA
clone size: NA

CDR3 DNA: TGCGCCAGCAGCGCCCGGGACCCCGAACTATCCGAGCAGTACTTC
CDR3 protein: CASSARDPELSEQYF
V gene: TRBV5-1
J gene: TRBJ2-7
D gene: NA
clone size: NA

CDR3 DNA: TGTGCCTGGAGTGTACTAAGCTCCTATAATTCACCCCTCCACTTT
CDR3 protein: CAWSVLSSYNSPLHF
V gene: TRBV30
J gene: TRBJ1-6
D gene: NA
clone size: few

CDR3 DNA: TGTGCCAGCAGTTTATACAGGGGGCAGGGGCAGCCCCAGCATTTT
CDR3 protein: CASSLYRGQGQPQHF
V gene: TRBV28
J gene: TRBJ1-5
D gene: TRBD1
clone size: NA

CDR3 DNA: TGTGCCAGCAGCTTAAGGGGTCAGAATGGCTACACCTTC
CDR3 protein: CASSLRGQNGYTF
V gene: TRBV7-9
J gene: TRBJ1-2
D gene: NA
clone size: NA

CDR3 DNA: TGTGCCACCAGTGATTTGGAGGGATGGGACACAGATACGCAGTATTTT
CDR3 protein: CATSDLEGWDTDTQYF
V gene: TRBV24-1
J gene: TRBJ2-3
D gene: NA
clone size: NA

CDR3 DNA: TGTGCCAGCAGCGCAACAGGGTCCCAAGAGACCCAGTACTTC
CDR3 protein: CASSATGSQETQYF
V gene: TRBV5-4
J gene: TRBJ2-5
D gene: NA
clone size: NA

CDR3 DNA: TGTGCCAGCAGCCAAGAGGAGGACACTGAAGCTTTCTTT
CDR3 protein: CASSQEEDTEAFF
V gene: TRBV6-5
J gene: TRBJ1-1
D gene: NA
clone size: NA

CDR3 DNA: TGTGCCAGCAGCCCAAAACCGGGACTAGCGAGGGAGACCCAGTACTTC
CDR3 protein: CASSPKPGLARETQYF
V gene: TRBV7-6
J gene: TRBJ2-5
D gene: TRBD2
clone size: NA

CDR3 DNA: TGCGCCAGCAGCTTGTGGGACAGGGGGCTACGCGAGCAGTACTTC
CDR3 protein: CASSLWDRGLREQYF
V gene: TRBV5-1
J gene: TRBJ2-7
D gene: TRBD1
clone size: NA

CDR3 DNA: TGTGCCAGCCGACAGGGAATGGGTACTGAAGCTTTCTTT
CDR3 protein: CASRQGMGTEAFF
V gene: TRBV6-5
J gene: TRBJ1-1
D gene: TRBD1
clone size: NA

CDR3 DNA: TGTGCCAGCAGTTTATTGGCGGGGCTTTACAATGAGCAGTTCTTC
CDR3 protein: CASSLLAGLYNEQFF
V gene: TRBV27
J gene: TRBJ2-1
D gene: NA
clone size: NA

CDR3 DNA: TGCGCCAGCAGCCAACCGGGGGGCACCGGGGAGCTGTTTTTT
CDR3 protein: CASSQPGGTGELFF
V gene: TRBV4-1
J gene: TRBJ2-2
D gene: TRBD2
clone size: NA

CDR3 DNA: TGTGCCAGCAGTTACTGGCAGGGCAAGGACATTCAGTACTTC
CDR3 protein: CASSYWQGKDIQYF
V gene: TRBV6-2/TRBV6-3
J gene: TRBJ2-4
D gene: NA
clone size: NA

CDR3 DNA: TGTGCCAGCAGTTATAACAGCGACGAGCAGTACTTC
CDR3 protein: CASSYNSDEQYF
V gene: TRBV6-6
J gene: TRBJ2-7
D gene: NA
clone size: NA

CDR3 DNA: TGTGCCACCCAAGCAGGGACAGCCTCTGGGGCCAACGTCCTGACTTTC
CDR3 protein: CATQAGTASGANVLTF
V gene: TRBV19
J gene: TRBJ2-6
D gene: TRBD1
clone size: NA

CDR3 DNA: TGTGCCAGCAGCCAGGGGACAGGAGCCTTCACCGGGGAGCTGTTTTTT
CDR3 protein: CASSQGTGAFTGELFF
V gene: TRBV5-8
J gene: TRBJ2-2
D gene: TRBD1
clone size: NA

CDR3 DNA: TGTGCCAGCAGCCAAGACTCAGGGGTTGAATCCTACGAGCAGTACTTC
CDR3 protein: CASSQDSGVESYEQYF
V gene: TRBV3-1/TRBV3-2
J gene: TRBJ2-7
D gene: NA
clone size: NA

CDR3 DNA: TGTGCCAGCAGTTTGCGACAGGCACAAGCTGGGGCCAACGTCCTGACTTTC
CDR3 protein: CASSLRQAQAGANVLTF
V gene: TRBV27
J gene: TRBJ2-6
D gene: NA
clone size: NA

CDR3 DNA: TGCGCCAGCAGCTTGGCCAGCGGGGGGACAGATACGCAGTATTTT
CDR3 protein: CASSLASGGTDTQYF
V gene: TRBV5-1
J gene: TRBJ2-3
D gene: TRBD2
clone size: NA

CDR3 DNA: TGCGCCAGCAGCGTACAGGGCCCGAACTCTGGAAACACCATATATTTT
CDR3 protein: CASSVQGPNSGNTIYF
V gene: TRBV5-1
J gene: TRBJ1-3
D gene: NA
clone size: NA

CDR3 DNA: TGTGCCAGCAGTTTATCGATAGGGGGTACACCCCTCCACTTT
CDR3 protein: CASSLSIGGTPLHF
V gene: TRBV27
J gene: TRBJ1-6
D gene: NA
clone size: NA

CDR3 DNA: TGTGCCAGCAGTGAAGCGCTTCGGGGCTTTCCGGCCAGCCAAGAGACCCAGTACTTC
CDR3 protein: CASSEALRGFPASQETQYF
V gene: TRBV6-1
J gene: TRBJ2-5
D gene: NA
clone size: NA

CDR3 DNA: TGTGCCAGCAGCCTACAGGGGAGTCACAATGAGCAGTTCTTC
CDR3 protein: CASSLQGSHNEQFF
V gene: TRBV25-1
J gene: TRBJ2-1
D gene: TRBD1
clone size: NA

CDR3 DNA: TGTGCCACCAGCAGAGATTACGAGGGGACTTATTCACCCCTCCACTTT
CDR3 protein: CATSRDYEGTYSPLHF
V gene: TRBV15
J gene: TRBJ1-6
D gene: NA
clone size: NA

CDR3 DNA: TGTGCCAGCAGTCTGACAGGGATTAACACTGAAGCTTTCTTT
CDR3 protein: CASSLTGINTEAFF
V gene: TRBV6-5
J gene: TRBJ1-1
D gene: TRBD1
clone size: NA

CDR3 DNA: TGTGCCAGTAGGGCCGGGCTCGGTGGCTACACCTTC
CDR3 protein: CASRAGLGGYTF
V gene: TRBV19
J gene: TRBJ1-2
D gene: NA
clone size: NA

CDR3 DNA: TGCAGCGCAGAGGACAGGGGGCTTTTAACTGAAGCTTTCTTT
CDR3 protein: CSAEDRGLLTEAFF
V gene: TRBV29-1
J gene: TRBJ1-1
D gene: TRBD1
clone size: NA

CDR3 DNA: TGTGCCAGCAGTTACTCTACAGGGGAGTACGAGCAGTACTTC
CDR3 protein: CASSYSTGEYEQYF
V gene: TRBV6-5
J gene: TRBJ2-7
D gene: TRBD1
clone size: NA

CDR3 DNA: TGTGCCAGTAGCCGGTTACAGGGCACTAATGAAAAACTGTTTTTT
CDR3 protein: CASSRLQGTNEKLFF
V gene: TRBV19
J gene: TRBJ1-4
D gene: NA
clone size: NA

CDR3 DNA: TGTGCCAGCAGTTACGACAGTAACTATGGCTACACCTTC
CDR3 protein: CASSYDSNYGYTF
V gene: TRBV6-5
J gene: TRBJ1-2
D gene: NA
clone size: NA

CDR3 DNA: TGTGCCAGCAGTGAACTTGAAAGGGATGAGCAGTTCTTC
CDR3 protein: CASSELERDEQFF
V gene: TRBV6-1
J gene: TRBJ2-1
D gene: NA
clone size: NA

CDR3 DNA: TGTGCCAGCAGCCTGGGACCGAACACCGGGGAGCTGTTTTTT
CDR3 protein: CASSLGPNTGELFF
V gene: TRBV3-1/TRBV3-2
J gene: TRBJ2-2
D gene: NA
clone size: NA

CDR3 DNA: TGCGCCAGCAGCTGGCCGACAGGGGGAGGCACTGAAGCTTTCTTT
CDR3 protein: CASSWPTGGGTEAFF
V gene: TRBV5-1
J gene: TRBJ1-1
D gene: TRBD1
clone size: NA

CDR3 DNA: TGTGCCAGCAGTTTAAGAATAGGCCAGACTATACTCTCCTACGAGCAGTACTTC
CDR3 protein: CASSLRIGQTILSYEQYF
V gene: TRBV27
J gene: TRBJ2-7
D gene: NA
clone size: NA

CDR3 DNA: TGTGCCAGCAGTTTCGGGGTAGGGACTGAAGCTTTCTTT
CDR3 protein: CASSFGVGTEAFF
V gene: TRBV6-5
J gene: TRBJ1-1
D gene: NA
clone size: few

CDR3 DNA: TGTGCCAGCAGCCGGCCGGGGCGCCAGGACGAGCAGTACTTC
CDR3 protein: CASSRPGRQDEQYF
V gene: TRBV4-2
J gene: TRBJ2-7
D gene: NA
clone size: NA

CDR3 DNA: TGTGCCTGGAGTGGTGGACAGTACTATGGCTACACCTTC
CDR3 protein: CAWSGGQYYGYTF
V gene: TRBV30
J gene: TRBJ1-2
D gene: NA
clone size: NA